The entry below gives a single T cell receptor beta chain sequence along with its context. Its specificity is unknown. This entry comes from a study of Ad26.COV2.S vaccination and SARS-CoV-2 variants. Study-wide background: Intramuscularly, Ad26.COV2.S was given either once or twice, 56 days apart.

As for treatment: some 19 received Ad26.COV2.S at low or high dose, single or two shots; about 5 received placebo; per-sample allocation not given. Sampling was performed 63 days after the first vaccine or placebo injection. An Ad26 vector that expressed Wuhan-strain SARS-CoV-2 spike constituted the vaccine. Study-wide points: Vaccinees and placebo recipients showed similar non-spike TCR breadth.

V was cut by 1 base and J by 0 bases, with 19 bases left in between. Germline CDR1 and CDR2: LGHNA and YNFKEQ. The CDR3 totals 19 residues. Method: immunoSEQ multiplex PCR; TCRdb's copy keeps in-frame clones and lacks some. The sample contains about 480,000 clones, roughly 87% of which appear only once. This chain uses TRBV4-2 with TRBJ2-4; TRBD2 is a possible D gene (5 bases). The TCR sequence derives from a person aged 18 to 59 who received the Ad26.COV2.S COVID-19 vaccine or a placebo. Sequenced material: peripheral blood, taken in a trial of Ad26.COV2.S vaccine versus placebo. The CDR3 nucleotides read TGTGCCAGCAGCCAAGTTGCGGGCTCCGGCGCCTTAGCCAAAAACATTCAGTACTTC. Amino acid sequence: CASSQVAGSGALAKNIQYF.